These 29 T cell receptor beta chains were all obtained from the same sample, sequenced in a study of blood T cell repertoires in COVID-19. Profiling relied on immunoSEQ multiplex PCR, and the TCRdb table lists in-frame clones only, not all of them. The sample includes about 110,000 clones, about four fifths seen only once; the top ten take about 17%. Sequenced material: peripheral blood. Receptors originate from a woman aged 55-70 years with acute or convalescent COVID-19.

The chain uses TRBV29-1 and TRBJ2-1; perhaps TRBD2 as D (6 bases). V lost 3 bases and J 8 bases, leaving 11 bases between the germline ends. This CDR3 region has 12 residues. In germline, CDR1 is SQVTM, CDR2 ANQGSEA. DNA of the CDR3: TGCAGCGTTGAGGAGGGGCTGGATGAGCAGTTCTTC. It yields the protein CSVEEGLDEQFF.

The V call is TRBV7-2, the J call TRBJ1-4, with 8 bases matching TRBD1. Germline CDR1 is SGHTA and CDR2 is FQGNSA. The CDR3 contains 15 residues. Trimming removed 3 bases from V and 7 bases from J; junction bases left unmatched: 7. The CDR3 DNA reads TGTGCCAGCAGCTTTAGACAGGGGCGGGGTGAAAAACTGTTTTTT. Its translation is CASSFRQGRGEKLFF.

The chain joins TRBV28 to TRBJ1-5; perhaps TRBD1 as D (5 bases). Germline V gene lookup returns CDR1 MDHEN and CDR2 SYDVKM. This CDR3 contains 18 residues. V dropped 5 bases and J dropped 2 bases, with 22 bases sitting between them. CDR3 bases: TGTGCCAGCAGTCCCTGGACATATCCCCTAATGGGCAATCAGCCCCAGCATTTT. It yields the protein CASSPWTYPLMGNQPQHF.

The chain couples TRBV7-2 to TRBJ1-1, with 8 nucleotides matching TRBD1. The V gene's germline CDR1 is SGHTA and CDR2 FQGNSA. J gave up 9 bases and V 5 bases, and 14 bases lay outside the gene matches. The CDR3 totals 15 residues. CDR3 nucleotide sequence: TGTGCCAGCAGCGCCCATCAGGGGGCCGCCATACAAGCTTTCTTT. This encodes CASSAHQGAAIQAFF.

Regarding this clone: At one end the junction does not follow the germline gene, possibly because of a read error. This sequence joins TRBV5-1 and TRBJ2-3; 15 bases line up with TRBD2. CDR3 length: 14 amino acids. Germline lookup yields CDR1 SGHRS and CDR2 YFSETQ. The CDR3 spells CASSLAGTSGGKTF. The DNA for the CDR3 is TGCGCCAGCAGCTTGGCTGGGACTAGCGGGGGGAAAACCTTT.

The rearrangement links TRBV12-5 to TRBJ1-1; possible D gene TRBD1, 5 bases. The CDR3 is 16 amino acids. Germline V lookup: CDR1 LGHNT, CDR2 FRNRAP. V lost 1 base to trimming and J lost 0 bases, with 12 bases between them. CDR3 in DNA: TGTGCTAGTGGTTTGGCGTCGATCAGGGTGAACACTGAAGCTTTCTTT. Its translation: CASGLASIRVNTEAFF.

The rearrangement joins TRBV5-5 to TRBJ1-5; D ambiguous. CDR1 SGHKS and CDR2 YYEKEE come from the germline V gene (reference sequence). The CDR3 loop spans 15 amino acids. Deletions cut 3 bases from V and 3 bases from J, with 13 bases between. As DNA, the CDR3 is TGTGCCAGCAGCTGGAGGCCTGACCCCAATCAGCCCCAGCATTTT. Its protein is CASSWRPDPNQPQHF.

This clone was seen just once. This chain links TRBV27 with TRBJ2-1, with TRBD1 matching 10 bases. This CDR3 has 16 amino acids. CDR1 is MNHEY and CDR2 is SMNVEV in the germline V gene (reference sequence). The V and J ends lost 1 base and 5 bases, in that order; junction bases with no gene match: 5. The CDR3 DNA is TGTGCCAGCAGTTTATTACCGGGACAGGGGAACAATGAGCAGTTCTTC. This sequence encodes CASSLLPGQGNNEQFF.

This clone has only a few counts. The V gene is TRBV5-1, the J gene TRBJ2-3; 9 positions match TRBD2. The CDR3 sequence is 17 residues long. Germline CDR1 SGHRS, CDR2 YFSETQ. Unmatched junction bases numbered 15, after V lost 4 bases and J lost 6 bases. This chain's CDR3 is CASSPRGTSRDWDTQYF. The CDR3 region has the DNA TGCGCCAGCAGCCCCCGGGGGACTAGCAGGGATTGGGATACGCAGTATTTT.

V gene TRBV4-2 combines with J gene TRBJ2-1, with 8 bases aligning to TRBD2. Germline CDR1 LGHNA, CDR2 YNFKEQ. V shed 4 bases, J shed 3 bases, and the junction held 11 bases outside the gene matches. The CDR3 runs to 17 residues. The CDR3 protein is CASSLRPASGFYNEQFF. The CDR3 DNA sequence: TGTGCCAGCAGCCTTCGGCCGGCTAGCGGGTTCTACAATGAGCAGTTCTTC.

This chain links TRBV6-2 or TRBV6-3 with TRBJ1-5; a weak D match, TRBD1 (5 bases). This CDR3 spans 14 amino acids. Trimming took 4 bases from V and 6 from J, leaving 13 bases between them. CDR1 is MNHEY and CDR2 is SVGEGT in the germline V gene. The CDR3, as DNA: TGTGCCAGCAGTTGGGGGGTTGTGGGTCAGCCCCAGCATTTT. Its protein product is CASSWGVVGQPQHF.

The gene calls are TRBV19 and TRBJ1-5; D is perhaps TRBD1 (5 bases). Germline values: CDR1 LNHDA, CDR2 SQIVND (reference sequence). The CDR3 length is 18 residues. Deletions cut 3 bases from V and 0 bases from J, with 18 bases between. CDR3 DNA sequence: TGTGCCAGTAGTATTGTGGTGAATAGACAGATTAGCAATCAGCCCCAGCATTTT. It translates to CASSIVVNRQISNQPQHF.

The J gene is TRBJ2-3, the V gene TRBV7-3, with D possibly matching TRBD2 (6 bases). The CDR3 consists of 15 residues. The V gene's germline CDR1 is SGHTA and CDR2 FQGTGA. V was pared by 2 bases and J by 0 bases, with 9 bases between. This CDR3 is CASSLGRGSTDTQYF. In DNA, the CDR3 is TGTGCCAGCAGCTTAGGGCGGGGTAGCACAGATACGCAGTATTTT.

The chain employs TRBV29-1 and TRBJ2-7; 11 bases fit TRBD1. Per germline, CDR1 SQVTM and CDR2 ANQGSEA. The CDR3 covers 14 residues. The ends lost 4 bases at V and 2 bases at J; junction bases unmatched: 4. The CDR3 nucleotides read TGCAGCGTTGCGGGGGGACAGGGGGCCTACGAGCAGTACTTC. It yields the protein CSVAGGQGAYEQYF.

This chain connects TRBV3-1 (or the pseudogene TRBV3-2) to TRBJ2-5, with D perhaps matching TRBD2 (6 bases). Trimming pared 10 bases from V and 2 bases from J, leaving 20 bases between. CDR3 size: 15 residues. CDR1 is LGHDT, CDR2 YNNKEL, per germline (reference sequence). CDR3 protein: CAIGGLRRKQETQYF. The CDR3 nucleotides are TGTGCCATCGGGGGTCTTCGGCGGAAACAAGAGACCCAGTACTTC.

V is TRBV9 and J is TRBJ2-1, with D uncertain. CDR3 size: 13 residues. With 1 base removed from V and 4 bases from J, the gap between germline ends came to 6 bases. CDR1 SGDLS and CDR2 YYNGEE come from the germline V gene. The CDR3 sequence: CASSVSGYNEQFF. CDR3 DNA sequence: TGTGCCAGCAGCGTATCAGGTTACAATGAGCAGTTCTTC.

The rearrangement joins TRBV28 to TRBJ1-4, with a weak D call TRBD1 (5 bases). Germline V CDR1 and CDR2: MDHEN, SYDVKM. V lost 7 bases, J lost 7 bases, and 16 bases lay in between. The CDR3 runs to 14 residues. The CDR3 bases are TGTGCCAGCATATCCCCAGGGTCGGGTGAAAAACTGTTTTTT. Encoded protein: CASISPGSGEKLFF.

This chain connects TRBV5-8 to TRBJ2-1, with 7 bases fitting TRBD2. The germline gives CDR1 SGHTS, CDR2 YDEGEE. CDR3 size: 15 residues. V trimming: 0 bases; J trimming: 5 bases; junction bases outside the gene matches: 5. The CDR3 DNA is TGTGCCAGCAGCTTGGTCGGGGGGTTAAACAATGAGCAGTTCTTC. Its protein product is CASSLVGGLNNEQFF.

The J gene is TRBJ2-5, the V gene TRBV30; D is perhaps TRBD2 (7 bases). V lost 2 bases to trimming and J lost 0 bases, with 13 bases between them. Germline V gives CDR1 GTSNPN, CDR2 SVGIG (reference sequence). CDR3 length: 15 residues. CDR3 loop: CAWSQGGGYQETQYF. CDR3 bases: TGTGCCTGGAGTCAAGGGGGAGGGTACCAAGAGACCCAGTACTTC.

The CDR3 nucleotides read TGTGCCAGCAGCTTAGGTTTTAGAGGTGAAGAGACCCAGTACTTC. It translates to CASSLGFRGEETQYF. This chain links TRBV11-3 with TRBJ2-5; D not resolved. Germline CDR1 and CDR2: SGHNT and YENEEA. The CDR3 loop spans 15 amino acids. V was shortened by 1 base and J by 3 bases, with 12 bases between the two germline ends.

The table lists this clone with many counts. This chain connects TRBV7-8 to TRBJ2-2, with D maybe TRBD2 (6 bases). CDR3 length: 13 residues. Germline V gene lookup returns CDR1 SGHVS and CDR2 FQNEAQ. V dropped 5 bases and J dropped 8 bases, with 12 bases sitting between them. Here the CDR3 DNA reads TGTGCCAGCAGCGCTTCCGGGGGAGGGGAGCTGTTTTTT. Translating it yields CASSASGGGELFF.

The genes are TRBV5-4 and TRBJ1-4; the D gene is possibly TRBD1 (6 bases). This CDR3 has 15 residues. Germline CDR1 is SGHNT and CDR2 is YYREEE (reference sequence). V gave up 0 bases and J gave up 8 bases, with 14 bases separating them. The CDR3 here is CASSLEGTGGEKLFF. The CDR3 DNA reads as TGTGCCAGCAGCTTGGAGGGCACGGGGGGCGAAAAACTGTTTTTT.

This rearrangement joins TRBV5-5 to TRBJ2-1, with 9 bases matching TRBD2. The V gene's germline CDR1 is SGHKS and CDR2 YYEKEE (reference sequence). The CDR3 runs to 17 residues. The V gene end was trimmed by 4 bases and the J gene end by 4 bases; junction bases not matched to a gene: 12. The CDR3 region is CASSRRLAANTYNEQFF. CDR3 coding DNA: TGTGCCAGCAGCCGGAGACTAGCGGCAAATACTTACAATGAGCAGTTCTTC.

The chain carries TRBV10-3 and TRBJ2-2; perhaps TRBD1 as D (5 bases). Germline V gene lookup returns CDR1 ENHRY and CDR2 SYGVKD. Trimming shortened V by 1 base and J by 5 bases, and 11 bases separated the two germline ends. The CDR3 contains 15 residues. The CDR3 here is CAISEFTQGTGELFF. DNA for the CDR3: TGTGCCATCAGTGAGTTTACTCAGGGTACCGGGGAGCTGTTTTTT.

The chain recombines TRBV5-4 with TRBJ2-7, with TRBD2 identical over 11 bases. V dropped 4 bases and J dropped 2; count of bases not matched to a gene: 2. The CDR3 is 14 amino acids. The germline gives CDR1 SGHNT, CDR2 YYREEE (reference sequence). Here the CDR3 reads CASSQLAGAYEQYF. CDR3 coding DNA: TGTGCCAGCAGCCAACTAGCGGGGGCCTACGAGCAGTACTTC.

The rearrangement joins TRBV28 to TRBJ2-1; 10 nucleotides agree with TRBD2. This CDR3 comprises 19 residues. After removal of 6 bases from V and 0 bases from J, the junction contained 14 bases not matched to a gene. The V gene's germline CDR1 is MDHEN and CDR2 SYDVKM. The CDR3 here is CASSTWRTSGPGSYNEQFF. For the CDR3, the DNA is TGTGCCAGCAGCACTTGGAGGACTAGCGGACCTGGCTCCTACAATGAGCAGTTCTTC.

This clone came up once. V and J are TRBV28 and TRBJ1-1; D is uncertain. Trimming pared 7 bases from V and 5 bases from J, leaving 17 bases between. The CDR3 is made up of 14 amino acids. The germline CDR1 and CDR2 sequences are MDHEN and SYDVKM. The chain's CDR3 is CASTYPGVRTEAFF. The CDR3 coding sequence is TGTGCCAGCACGTACCCGGGAGTGAGGACTGAAGCTTTCTTT.

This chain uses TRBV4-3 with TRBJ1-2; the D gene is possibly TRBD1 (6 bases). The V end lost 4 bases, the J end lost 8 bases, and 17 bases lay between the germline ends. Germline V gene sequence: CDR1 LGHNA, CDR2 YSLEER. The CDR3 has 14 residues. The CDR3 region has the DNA TGCGCCAGCAGCCTCTCGGCAGGGGAAAGCGGCTACACCTTC. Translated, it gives CASSLSAGESGYTF.

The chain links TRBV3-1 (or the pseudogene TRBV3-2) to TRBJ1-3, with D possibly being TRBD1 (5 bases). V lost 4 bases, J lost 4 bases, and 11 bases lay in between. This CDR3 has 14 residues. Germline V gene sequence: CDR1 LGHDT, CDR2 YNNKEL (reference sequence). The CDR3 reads CASSPTTAGNTIYF. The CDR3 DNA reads TGTGCCAGCAGCCCCACGACAGCGGGAAACACCATATATTTT.